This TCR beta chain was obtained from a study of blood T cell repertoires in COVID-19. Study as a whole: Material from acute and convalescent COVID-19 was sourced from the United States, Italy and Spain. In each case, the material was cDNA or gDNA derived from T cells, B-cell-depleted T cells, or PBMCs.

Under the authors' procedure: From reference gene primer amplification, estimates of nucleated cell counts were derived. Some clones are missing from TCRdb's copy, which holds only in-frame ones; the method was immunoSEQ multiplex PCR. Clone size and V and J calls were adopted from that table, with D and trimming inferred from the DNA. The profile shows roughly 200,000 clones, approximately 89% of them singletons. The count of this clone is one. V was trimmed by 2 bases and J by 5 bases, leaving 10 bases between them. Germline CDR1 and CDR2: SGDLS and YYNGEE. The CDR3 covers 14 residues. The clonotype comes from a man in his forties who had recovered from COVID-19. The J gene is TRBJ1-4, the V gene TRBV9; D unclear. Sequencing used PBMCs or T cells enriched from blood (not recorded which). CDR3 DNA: TGTGCCAGCAGCGTCGGACTGGGGAATGAAAAACTGTTTTTT. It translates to CASSVGLGNEKLFF.